The 14 T cell receptor beta chains reported below all come from one sample, sequenced in a study of tumor-infiltrating lymphocytes in primary liver carcinoma. Bulk tissue was left unsorted, and RNA and DNA were co-extracted from about 20-30 mg of it. The researchers produced TCR beta cDNA from approximately 550 ng total RNA with a constant-region primer. Sequencing libraries for TCR beta derived from three nested multiplex PCR rounds that used slightly modified ARM-PCR. Forward primers for TRBV1-TRBV30 and a C-beta reverse primer served the first two PCR rounds, at 10 cycles each. TCRdb analysed the multiplex PCR reads with MiXCR anew, one entry per CDR3 protein. This repertoire shows 65,000 to 80,000 distinct CDR3 sequences, roughly 69% found once; its top ten account for about 30%. Sequenced: liver tumor tissue from sampling region 4. The sample's subset: tumor region T4, right-lateral pole. The receptors originated from a man aged 40-50 years with primary liver carcinoma and hepatitis B virus infection.

This clonotype was seen a single time. The rearrangement joins TRBV29-1 to TRBJ2-7; TRBD2 matches at 9 bases. The CDR3 has 14 residues. The germline V gene encodes CDR1 SQVTM and CDR2 ANQGSEA. V was clipped by 4 bases and J by 6 bases; unmatched bases: 10. The CDR3 DNA reads TGCAGCGTTGGTCGGACTAGCGAGAGTGGCGAGCAGTACTTC. Translation gives CSVGRTSESGEQYF.

Comment on this clonotype: It may be a read error: a sequence one base away is much more abundant. The chain carries TRBV7-9 and TRBJ2-5; D gene ambiguous. Germline values: CDR1 SEHNR, CDR2 FQNEAQ (reference sequence). The CDR3 length is 14 residues. The CDR3 coding sequence is TGTGCCAGCAGCTTATCTCGTTTGGAAGAGACCCGGTACTTC. This encodes CASSLSRLEETRYF.

A remark on this clonotype: A junction boundary mismatches the germline segment, possibly from a read error. The chain recombines TRBV11-2 with TRBJ1-6, with D uncertain. The CDR3 extends over 14 amino acids. Germline V gene lookup returns CDR1 SGHAT and CDR2 FQNNGV. The DNA for the CDR3 is TGTGCCAGCAGCTCGCACTCCGGAAATTCGCCCCTCGACTTT. This gives the protein CASSSHSGNSPLDF.

On this clonotype: This CDR3 fails to terminate in the conserved phenylalanine or tryptophan, so it likely reflects a read error. No DNA is shown, since the ends of the CDR3 on it are uncertain; the CDR3 is the one TCRdb lists. The V and J genes are TRBV29-1 and TRBJ1-2. Germline CDR1 and CDR2: SQVTM and ANQGSEA. The CDR3 has 12 amino acids, counting both end residues. The CDR3 loop reads CSVAHSNYGYTS.

This clonotype appeared a single time. The junction and the germline gene differ at one end; a read error may be behind it. The V and J genes are TRBV5-1 and TRBJ2-7; possibly TRBD1 for D (5 bases). This CDR3 is 15 amino acids long. Germline CDR1 reads SGHRS; CDR2 reads YFSETQ. Here the CDR3 reads CACSLRSDSVYEQYF. The DNA for the CDR3 is TGCGCCTGCAGCTTGCGGTCCGACAGTGTCTACGAGCAGTACTTC.

This clonotype was detected a few times. CDR3 protein: CASSWPGGTGNYEQYF. CDR3 nucleotides: TGTGCCAGCAGCTGGCCTGGGGGGACAGGGAATTACGAGCAGTACTTC. The V and J genes are TRBV7-9 and TRBJ2-7; the match to TRBD1 covers 9 bases. CDR1 is SEHNR and CDR2 is FQNEAQ in the germline V gene (reference sequence). The J segment lost 4 bases and the V segment lost 4 bases, leaving 11 bases of the junction unmatched. The CDR3 is made up of 16 amino acids.

This clonotype was recorded many times. This rearrangement joins TRBV29-1 to TRBJ2-3, with TRBD1 matching over 8 bases. V gave up 5 bases and J gave up 8 bases; unmatched junction bases: 9. The CDR3 loop spans 13 amino acids. CDR1 is SQVTM, CDR2 ANQGSEA, per germline. For the CDR3, the DNA is TGCAGCGTTAACCGGGACAGGCTCGGTACGCAGTATTTT. Its translation is CSVNRDRLGTQYF.

The chain employs TRBV6-6 and TRBJ2-1; 9 bases fit TRBD2. Germline assignment: CDR1 MNHNY and CDR2 SVGAGI (reference sequence). V lost 0 bases, J lost 4 bases, and 13 bases stayed unmatched. The CDR3 spans 19 residues. The CDR3 nucleotides read TGTGCCAGCAGTTACTCGCAGGGGCGGGCGACTAGCGGTTACAATGAGCAGTTCTTC. It translates to CASSYSQGRATSGYNEQFF.

In regard to this clonotype: Being one base from a much bigger clone, this may be a read error. The CDR3 sequence is CASNHSGSGELFF. The DNA of the CDR3 is TGTGCCAGCAACCACTCAGGGTCCGGGGAGCTGTTTTTT. The chain combines TRBV7-9 with TRBJ2-2; tentative D call: TRBD1 (5 bases). The length of the CDR3 is 13 residues. Germline V gives CDR1 SEHNR, CDR2 FQNEAQ (reference sequence). V was trimmed by 7 bases and J by 6 bases, leaving 12 bases between them.

V usage is TRBV6-6 and J usage is TRBJ2-1; TRBD2 matches 8 bases. The J segment lost 7 bases and the V segment lost 5 bases, leaving 10 bases of the junction unmatched. This CDR3 is built from 15 residues. Germline loops: CDR1 MNHNY, CDR2 SVGAGI (reference sequence). The CDR3 sequence is CASSVGSGDYNEQFF. CDR3 coding DNA: TGTGCCAGCAGTGTCGGTAGCGGGGATTATAATGAGCAGTTCTTC.

V is TRBV28 and J is TRBJ1-5, with D perhaps matching TRBD1 (5 bases). Germline V gives CDR1 MDHEN, CDR2 SYDVKM. V lost 11 bases and J lost 3, with 14 bases in between. CDR3 length equals 13 residues. The CDR3 region is CALGGGINQPQHF. The CDR3 nucleotides read TGTGCCCTCGGGGGGGGGATCAATCAGCCCCAGCATTTT. The full variable domain, in which reference TRBV28 and TRBJ1-5 provide the parts outside the CDR3, is DVKVTQSSRYLVKRTGEKVFLECVQDMDHENMFWYRQDPGLGLRLIYFSYDVKMKEKGDIPEGYSVSREKKERFSLILESASTNQTSMYLCALGGGINQPQHFGDGTRLSIL.

The genes are TRBV11-2 and TRBJ2-1; TRBD2 matches at 7 bases. From germline, CDR1 is SGHAT and CDR2 FQNNGV. V was pared by 1 base and J by 8 bases, with 2 bases of the junction left unmatched. The CDR3 extends over 13 amino acids. The CDR3 spells CASSLALADEQFF. The CDR3 bases are TGTGCCAGCAGCTTAGCCCTAGCGGATGAGCAGTTCTTC. The full variable domain, its missing parts supplied by reference TRBV11-2 and TRBJ2-1, is EAGVAQSPRYKIIEKRQSVAFWCNPISGHATLYWYQQILGQGPKLLIQFQNNGVVDDSQLPKDRFSAERLKGVDSTLKIQPAKLEDSAVYLCASSLALADEQFFGPGTRLTVL.

The rearrangement joins TRBV5-8 to TRBJ2-3; perhaps TRBD1 as D (6 bases). The J call is doubtful: the DNA matches TRBJ1-5 better. The CDR3 loop spans 14 amino acids. Germline CDR1 and CDR2: SGHTS and YDEGEE. The CDR3 region is CASSFDRGADTQHF. The CDR3, as DNA: TGTGCCAGCAGCTTCGATAGGGGGGCAGATACGCAGCATTTT.

This clonotype was observed many times. The chain joins TRBV6-2 or TRBV6-3 to TRBJ2-3, with 7 positions matching TRBD2. The CDR3 runs 14 residues. V lost 2 bases to trimming and J lost 6 bases; unmatched junction nucleotides: 5. Germline V gives CDR1 MNHEY, CDR2 SVGEGT. CDR3 sequence (DNA): TGTGCCAGCAGTTACGGATGGCGGGGGGATACGCAGTATTTT. Protein sequence: CASSYGWRGDTQYF.